These T cell receptor beta chains were read from a single sample in a study of graft-versus-host responses after intestinal transplantation. TCRdb's table, derived via immunoSEQ multiplex PCR, lists solely in-frame clones and lacks some. In the table there are about 24,000 clones, approximately 85% of which are singletons. The starting material was PBMCs, obtained around 14 months after intestinal transplant. The receptors were gathered from a human patient who received an intestinal transplant, so some T cells may come from the graft donor. CDR3s include the opening cysteine and the closing phenylalanine or tryptophan. The order of the fields is V gene, clone size, D gene, CDR3 length, J gene, CDR3 protein, CDR3 DNA. A D gene is named only where the DNA matches it firmly. Part of the rows lack a size; the others show once, few, many or a class for expanded clones.

V: TRBV19; size: NA; D: NA; length: 16; J: TRBJ2-4; CDR3: CASRRSLGLAKNIQYF; DNA: TGTGCCAGTAGACGGTCTCTGGGGTTAGCCAAAAACATTCAGTACTTC
V: TRBV29-1; size: NA; D: NA; length: 12; J: TRBJ1-2; CDR3: CSVGGGEVGYTF; DNA: TGCAGCGTTGGCGGAGGGGAGGTTGGCTACACCTTC
V: TRBV6-9; size: NA; D: NA; length: 11; J: TRBJ2-7; CDR3: CASQVLGEQYF; DNA: TGTGCCAGCCAGGTCTTGGGGGAGCAGTACTTC
V: TRBV19; size: NA; D: TRBD1; length: 16; J: TRBJ1-3; CDR3: CASSPRQGASGNTIYF; DNA: TGTGCCAGTAGTCCGCGACAGGGGGCTTCAGGAAACACCATATATTTT
V: TRBV6-5; size: NA; D: TRBD1; length: 14; J: TRBJ1-6; CDR3: CASRTGTGGSPLHF; DNA: TGTGCCAGCAGGACCGGGACAGGAGGTTCACCCCTCCACTTT
V: TRBV27; size: NA; D: TRBD2; length: 13; J: TRBJ2-1; CDR3: CASSLSGSYEQFF; DNA: TGTGCCAGCAGTCTTAGCGGGAGCTATGAGCAGTTCTTC
V: TRBV12-5; size: NA; D: NA; length: 12; J: TRBJ2-7; CDR3: CASGPILYEQYF; DNA: TGTGCTAGTGGACCGATACTCTACGAGCAGTACTTC
V: TRBV6-5; size: few; D: NA; length: 14; J: TRBJ2-7; CDR3: CASSYSEGVGEQYF; DNA: TGTGCCAGCAGTTACTCGGAGGGGGTAGGCGAGCAGTACTTC
V: TRBV6-6; size: NA; D: NA; length: 15; J: TRBJ1-4; CDR3: CASSYSSGGDEKLFF; DNA: TGTGCCAGCAGTTACTCTTCAGGTGGTGATGAAAAACTGTTTTTT
V: TRBV5-1; size: once; D: NA; length: 16; J: TRBJ2-7; CDR3: CASTVRAGGLSYEQYF; DNA: TGCGCCAGCACGGTGAGGGCTGGGGGCCTCTCCTACGAGCAGTACTTC
V: TRBV9; size: NA; D: NA; length: 13; J: TRBJ1-4; CDR3: CASSVAGDEKLFF; DNA: TGTGCCAGCAGCGTAGCCGGAGATGAAAAACTGTTTTTT
V: TRBV7-8; size: NA; D: TRBD1; length: 13; J: TRBJ2-7; CDR3: CASSYRGPYEQYF; DNA: TGTGCCAGCAGCTACAGGGGTCCCTACGAGCAGTACTTC
V: TRBV28; size: NA; D: TRBD1; length: 15; J: TRBJ1-2; CDR3: CASSFWDRGDYGYTF; DNA: TGTGCCAGCAGTTTCTGGGACAGGGGCGACTATGGCTACACCTTC
V: TRBV10-1; size: few; D: NA; length: 13; J: TRBJ2-5; CDR3: CASSDGGEETQYF; DNA: TGCGCCAGCAGTGACGGCGGGGAAGAGACCCAGTACTTC
V: TRBV4-2; size: NA; D: TRBD1; length: 15; J: TRBJ2-7; CDR3: CASSPEGTASYEQYF; DNA: TGTGCCAGCAGCCCCGAAGGGACAGCGTCCTACGAGCAGTACTTC
V: TRBV7-2; size: NA; D: NA; length: 15; J: TRBJ2-1; CDR3: CASSSDPTSGNEQFF; DNA: TGTGCCAGCAGCTCGGACCCTACCTCAGGGAATGAGCAGTTCTTC
V: TRBV4-2; size: NA; D: NA; length: 16; J: TRBJ2-3; CDR3: CASSQERFPSTDTQYF; DNA: TGTGCCAGCAGCCAAGAGCGGTTTCCTAGCACAGATACGCAGTATTTT
V: TRBV5-1; size: NA; D: NA; length: 14; J: TRBJ2-2; CDR3: CASSLGGNTGELFF; DNA: TGCGCCAGCAGCTTGGGAGGGAACACCGGGGAGCTGTTTTTT
V: TRBV5-3; size: few; D: TRBD1; length: 14; J: TRBJ2-5; CDR3: CARSSRTGRETQYF; DNA: TGTGCCAGAAGCTCCCGGACAGGGAGAGAGACCCAGTACTTC
V: TRBV6-1; size: once; D: NA; length: 15; J: TRBJ2-5; CDR3: CASRSNKGFQETQYF; DNA: TGTGCCAGCCGATCCAATAAGGGTTTCCAAGAGACCCAGTACTTC
V: TRBV11-1; size: once; D: NA; length: 14; J: TRBJ2-4; CDR3: CASSPRAGANIQYF; DNA: TGTGCCAGCAGCCCGAGGGCAGGGGCAAACATTCAGTACTTC
V: TRBV4-1; size: NA; D: NA; length: 18; J: TRBJ2-4; CDR3: CASSQASGVEITKNIQYF; DNA: TGCGCCAGCAGCCAAGCATCAGGGGTCGAAATTACCAAAAACATTCAGTACTTC
V: TRBV5-1; size: NA; D: TRBD2; length: 17; J: TRBJ2-1; CDR3: CASSLGGLAGGLNEQFF; DNA: TGCGCCAGCAGCTTGGGGGGACTAGCGGGAGGTTTAAATGAGCAGTTCTTC
V: TRBV10-1; size: NA; D: NA; length: 15; J: TRBJ2-3; CDR3: CASSELGRDGDTQYF; DNA: TGCGCCAGCAGTGAGTTGGGGCGGGATGGAGATACGCAGTATTTT
V: TRBV6-1; size: few; D: NA; length: 14; J: TRBJ1-2; CDR3: CASSLIGGKDGYTF; DNA: TGTGCCAGCAGTCTCATAGGAGGGAAGGACGGCTACACCTTC
V: TRBV7-3; size: once; D: TRBD2; length: 15; J: TRBJ2-1; CDR3: CASSPGLAASNEQFF; DNA: TGTGCCAGCAGCCCTGGACTAGCTGCGTCCAATGAGCAGTTCTTC
V: TRBV18; size: NA; D: NA; length: 17; J: TRBJ1-4; CDR3: CASSPRLTGNMDEKLFF; DNA: TGTGCCAGCTCACCACGATTAACAGGGAACATGGATGAAAAACTGTTTTTT
V: TRBV30; size: once; D: NA; length: 10; J: TRBJ1-3; CDR3: CAWSGNTIYF; DNA: TGTGCATGGTCTGGAAACACCATATATTTT
V: TRBV28; size: NA; D: NA; length: 13; J: TRBJ1-2; CDR3: CASSLQFNYGYTF; DNA: TGTGCCAGCAGCTTACAGTTTAACTATGGCTACACCTTC
V: TRBV7-9; size: NA; D: NA; length: 14; J: TRBJ2-1; CDR3: CASSLARRGDEQFF; DNA: TGTGCCAGCAGCTTAGCCCGAAGGGGGGATGAGCAGTTCTTC
V: TRBV14; size: NA; D: NA; length: 14; J: TRBJ1-1; CDR3: CASSLGQPSAEAFF; DNA: TGTGCCAGCAGCCTCGGACAGCCCTCTGCTGAAGCTTTCTTT
V: TRBV28; size: NA; D: TRBD2; length: 17; J: TRBJ2-4; CDR3: CASSLSLAGAPKNIQYF; DNA: TGTGCCAGCAGTTTGTCCCTAGCGGGAGCCCCAAAAAACATTCAGTACTTC
V: TRBV6-1; size: NA; D: TRBD1; length: 15; J: TRBJ1-1; CDR3: CASGPGQGRNTEAFF; DNA: TGTGCCAGCGGCCCCGGACAGGGAAGGAACACTGAAGCTTTCTTT
V: TRBV6-6; size: once; D: TRBD1; length: 13; J: TRBJ2-7; CDR3: CASSSDRAYEQYF; DNA: TGTGCCAGCAGTTCCGACAGGGCCTACGAGCAGTACTTC
V: TRBV6-5; size: once; D: TRBD1; length: 15; J: TRBJ2-3; CDR3: CASSRRTGARDTQYF; DNA: TGTGCCAGCAGTCGCCGGACAGGCGCAAGAGATACGCAGTATTTT
V: TRBV7-8; size: NA; D: TRBD1; length: 15; J: TRBJ2-1; CDR3: CASSLWDRVEAEQFF; DNA: TGTGCCAGCAGCTTGTGGGACAGGGTTGAAGCTGAGCAGTTCTTC
V: TRBV18; size: NA; D: NA; length: 11; J: TRBJ2-2; CDR3: CASSLSGELFF; DNA: TGTGCCAGCTCACTTTCCGGGGAGCTGTTTTTT
V: TRBV20-1; size: NA; D: NA; length: 11; J: TRBJ2-7; CDR3: CSASRRPLEYF; DNA: TGCAGTGCTAGCCGACGGCCCCTGGAGTACTTC
V: TRBV6-5; size: NA; D: NA; length: 14; J: TRBJ2-5; CDR3: CASSSQGPLGAQYF; DNA: TGTGCCAGCAGTTCCCAGGGTCCCCTCGGGGCCCAGTACTTC
V: TRBV29-1; size: NA; D: TRBD1; length: 11; J: TRBJ2-5; CDR3: CSLGTGETQYF; DNA: TGCAGCCTTGGGACAGGGGAGACCCAGTACTTC
V: TRBV6-5; size: NA; D: NA; length: 13; J: TRBJ1-5; CDR3: CASSRTLNQPQHF; DNA: TGTGCCAGCAGCCGGACCCTTAATCAGCCCCAGCATTTT
V: TRBV6-6; size: NA; D: NA; length: 14; J: TRBJ1-1; CDR3: CASSYLKPGTEAFF; DNA: TGTGCCAGCAGTTATTTAAAGCCGGGGACTGAAGCTTTCTTT
V: TRBV9; size: NA; D: NA; length: 15; J: TRBJ1-5; CDR3: CASSVEAGENQPQHF; DNA: TGTGCCAGCAGCGTAGAGGCAGGGGAGAATCAGCCCCAGCATTTT
V: TRBV19; size: NA; D: TRBD2; length: 18; J: TRBJ2-7; CDR3: CASKSTGTSGRASYEQYF; DNA: TGTGCCAGTAAATCTACTGGGACTAGCGGGAGGGCCTCCTACGAGCAGTACTTC
V: TRBV6-6; size: NA; D: TRBD1; length: 16; J: TRBJ2-7; CDR3: CASITGGTGRTYEQYF; DNA: TGTGCCAGCATCACCGGAGGGACAGGGAGGACCTACGAGCAGTACTTC
V: TRBV9; size: NA; D: NA; length: 14; J: TRBJ2-3; CDR3: CASSVASRTDTQYF; DNA: TGTGCCAGCAGCGTAGCGAGCCGCACAGATACGCAGTATTTT
V: TRBV18; size: NA; D: NA; length: 10; J: TRBJ2-7; CDR3: CASSGEVQYF; DNA: TGTGCCAGCTCAGGGGAGGTGCAGTACTTC
V: TRBV11-2; size: NA; D: NA; length: 13; J: TRBJ1-1; CDR3: CASSLDGGAKAFF; DNA: TGTGCCAGCAGCTTAGATGGCGGCGCGAAAGCTTTCTTT
V: TRBV10-1; size: NA; D: TRBD1; length: 14; J: TRBJ2-5; CDR3: CASSDRDSQETQYF; DNA: TGCGCCAGCAGTGATCGGGACAGCCAAGAGACCCAGTACTTC
V: TRBV18; size: NA; D: NA; length: 11; J: TRBJ1-1; CDR3: CASSFAGEAFF; DNA: TGTGCCAGCTCATTTGCAGGCGAAGCTTTCTTT
V: TRBV6-5; size: NA; D: NA; length: 14; J: TRBJ2-3; CDR3: CASSLPDLTDTQYF; DNA: TGTGCCAGCAGTCTTCCGGACCTCACAGATACGCAGTATTTT
V: TRBV29-1; size: few; D: NA; length: 13; J: TRBJ1-2; CDR3: CSVEVRGQSGYTF; DNA: TGCAGCGTTGAGGTCCGGGGGCAAAGTGGCTACACCTTC
V: TRBV2; size: NA; D: TRBD1; length: 17; J: TRBJ2-2; CDR3: CASSRSDRERGTGELFF; DNA: TGTGCCAGCAGCCGCTCGGACAGGGAAAGAGGCACCGGGGAGCTGTTTTTT
V: TRBV7-2; size: NA; D: TRBD2; length: 17; J: TRBJ2-7; CDR3: CASSLASLADVTYEQYF; DNA: TGTGCCAGCAGCTTAGCAAGCCTAGCGGATGTTACCTACGAGCAGTACTTC
V: TRBV7-9; size: NA; D: NA; length: 14; J: TRBJ2-2; CDR3: CASSLAGGTGELFF; DNA: TGTGCCAGCAGCTTAGCCGGGGGCACCGGGGAGCTGTTTTTT
V: TRBV6-1; size: NA; D: NA; length: 14; J: TRBJ1-5; CDR3: CASSGGLRLQPQHF; DNA: TGTGCCAGCTCGGGGGGCTTGCGGCTTCAGCCCCAGCATTTT
V: TRBV28; size: NA; D: TRBD1; length: 15; J: TRBJ1-2; CDR3: CASRPGTGGHYGYTF; DNA: TGTGCCAGCAGGCCCGGGACAGGGGGCCACTATGGCTACACCTTC
V: TRBV28; size: NA; D: NA; length: 14; J: TRBJ2-1; CDR3: CASSWGSTRGEQFF; DNA: TGTGCCAGCAGTTGGGGATCAACAAGGGGAGAGCAGTTCTTC
V: TRBV5-4; size: NA; D: NA; length: 16; J: TRBJ2-2; CDR3: CASSLRPPGDTGELFF; DNA: TGTGCCAGCAGCTTGAGACCGCCTGGGGACACCGGGGAGCTGTTTTTT
V: TRBV6-6; size: NA; D: NA; length: 14; J: TRBJ1-1; CDR3: CASRLGGALTEAFF; DNA: TGTGCCAGCAGATTGGGGGGGGCCCTCACTGAAGCTTTCTTT